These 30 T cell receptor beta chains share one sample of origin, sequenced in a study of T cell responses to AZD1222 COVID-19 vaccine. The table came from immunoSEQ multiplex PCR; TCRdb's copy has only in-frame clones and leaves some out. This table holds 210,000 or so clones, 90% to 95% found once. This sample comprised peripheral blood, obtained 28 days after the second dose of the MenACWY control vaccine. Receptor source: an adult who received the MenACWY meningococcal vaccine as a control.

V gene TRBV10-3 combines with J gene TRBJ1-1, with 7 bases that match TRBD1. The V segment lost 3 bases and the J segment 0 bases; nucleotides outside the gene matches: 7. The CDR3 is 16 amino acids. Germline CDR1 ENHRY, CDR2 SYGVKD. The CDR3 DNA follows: TGTGCCATCAGTGATGGGGACAGAAGGATGAACACTGAAGCTTTCTTT. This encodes CAISDGDRRMNTEAFF.

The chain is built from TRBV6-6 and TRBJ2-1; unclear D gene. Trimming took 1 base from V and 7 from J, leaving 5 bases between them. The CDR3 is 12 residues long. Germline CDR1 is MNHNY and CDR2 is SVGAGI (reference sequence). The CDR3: CASSYYGNEQFF. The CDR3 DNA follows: TGTGCCAGCAGTTACTATGGGAATGAGCAGTTCTTC.

DNA for the CDR3: TGTGCCAGCAGCCCTTCGACAGGGCATGACCAAGAGACCCAGTACTTC. Translation: CASSPSTGHDQETQYF. The rearrangement uses TRBV11-2 and TRBJ2-5; 7 positions match TRBD1. There are 16 residues in the CDR3. Trimming at V came to 5 bases and at J to 0 bases, leaving 9 bases not matched to a gene. CDR1 is SGHAT, CDR2 FQNNGV, per germline.

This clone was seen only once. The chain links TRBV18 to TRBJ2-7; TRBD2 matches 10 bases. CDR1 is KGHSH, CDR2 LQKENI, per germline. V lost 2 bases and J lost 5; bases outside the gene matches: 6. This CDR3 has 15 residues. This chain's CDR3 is CASSPKREGSHEQYF. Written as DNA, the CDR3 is TGTGCCAGCTCACCAAAGCGGGAGGGTTCCCACGAGCAGTACTTC.

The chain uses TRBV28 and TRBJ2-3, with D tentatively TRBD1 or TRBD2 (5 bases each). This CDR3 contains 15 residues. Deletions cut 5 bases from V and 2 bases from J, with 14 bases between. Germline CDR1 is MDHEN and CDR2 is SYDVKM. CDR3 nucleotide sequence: TGTGCCAGCAGTACCATCGGGACGACCACAGATACGCAGTATTTT. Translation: CASSTIGTTTDTQYF.

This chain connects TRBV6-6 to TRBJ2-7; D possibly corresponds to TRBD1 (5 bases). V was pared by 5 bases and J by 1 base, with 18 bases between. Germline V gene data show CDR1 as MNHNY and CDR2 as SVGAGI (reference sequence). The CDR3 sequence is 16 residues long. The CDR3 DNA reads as TGTGCCAGCAGTCACCCCTACAGGATGAATTCCTACGAGCAGTACTTC. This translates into CASSHPYRMNSYEQYF.

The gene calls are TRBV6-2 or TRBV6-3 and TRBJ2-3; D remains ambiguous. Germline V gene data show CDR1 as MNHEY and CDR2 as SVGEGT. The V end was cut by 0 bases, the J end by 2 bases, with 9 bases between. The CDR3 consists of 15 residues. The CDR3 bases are TGTGCCAGCAGTTACTCCTTCGTGTTCACAGATACGCAGTATTTT. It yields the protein CASSYSFVFTDTQYF.

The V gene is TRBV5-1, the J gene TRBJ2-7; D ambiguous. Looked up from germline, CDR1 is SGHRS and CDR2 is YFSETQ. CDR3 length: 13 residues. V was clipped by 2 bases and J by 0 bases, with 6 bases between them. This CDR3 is CASSFTTSYEQYF. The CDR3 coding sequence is TGCGCCAGCAGCTTCACGACCTCCTACGAGCAGTACTTC. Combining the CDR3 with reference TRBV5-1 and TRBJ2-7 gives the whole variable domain KAGVTQTPRYLIKTRGQQVTLSCSPISGHRSVSWYQQTPGQGLQFLFEYFSETQRNKGNFPGRFSGRQFSNSRSEMNVSTLELGDSALYLCASSFTTSYEQYFGPGTRLTVT.

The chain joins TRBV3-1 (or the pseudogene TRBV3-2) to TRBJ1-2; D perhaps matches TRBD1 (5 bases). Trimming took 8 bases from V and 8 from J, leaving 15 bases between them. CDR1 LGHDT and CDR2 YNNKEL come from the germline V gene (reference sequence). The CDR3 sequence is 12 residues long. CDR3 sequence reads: CASAQRGWGYTF. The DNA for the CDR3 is TGTGCCAGCGCTCAGAGGGGTTGGGGCTACACCTTC.

For the CDR3, the DNA is TGTGCCAGCAGCGCGGGACTAGCGGGAGGGAATGAGCAGTTCTTC. Its protein product is CASSAGLAGGNEQFF. The chain uses TRBV9 and TRBJ2-1, with 16 bases identical to TRBD2. CDR1 is SGDLS, CDR2 YYNGEE, per germline. V trimming: 3 bases; J trimming: 7 bases; junction bases outside the gene matches: 1. The CDR3 totals 15 residues. Full variable domain (remainder filled in from reference TRBV9 and TRBJ2-1): DSGVTQTPKHLITATGQRVTLRCSPRSGDLSVYWYQQSLDQGLQFLIQYYNGEERAKGNILERFSAQQFPDLHSELNLSSLELGDSALYFCASSAGLAGGNEQFFGPGTRLTVL.

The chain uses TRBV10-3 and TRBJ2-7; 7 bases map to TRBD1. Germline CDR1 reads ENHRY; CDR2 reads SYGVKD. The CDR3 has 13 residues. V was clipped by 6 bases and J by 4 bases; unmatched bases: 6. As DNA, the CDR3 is TGTGCCATCAGATCGGACAGGTCATACGAGCAGTACTTC. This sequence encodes CAIRSDRSYEQYF.

CDR3 coding DNA: TGTGCCAGCAGCGTAGGAACAGGGGCAGAGACCCAGTACTTC. This codes for CASSVGTGAETQYF. The chain couples TRBV9 to TRBJ2-5; 7 nucleotides line up with TRBD1. With V trimmed by 0 bases and J by 4 bases, 3 bases remained unmatched. Per germline, CDR1 SGDLS and CDR2 YYNGEE. The CDR3 totals 14 residues. Full variable domain (remainder filled in from reference TRBV9 and TRBJ2-5): DSGVTQTPKHLITATGQRVTLRCSPRSGDLSVYWYQQSLDQGLQFLIQYYNGEERAKGNILERFSAQQFPDLHSELNLSSLELGDSALYFCASSVGTGAETQYFGPGTRLLVL.

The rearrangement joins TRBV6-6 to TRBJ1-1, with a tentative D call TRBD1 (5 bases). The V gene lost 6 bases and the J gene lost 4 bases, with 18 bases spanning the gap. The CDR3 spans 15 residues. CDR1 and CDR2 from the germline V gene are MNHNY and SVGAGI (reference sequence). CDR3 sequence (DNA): TGTGCCAGCAGCCCCGGACGGCCGGGGGGCACTGAAGCTTTCTTT. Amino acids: CASSPGRPGGTEAFF.

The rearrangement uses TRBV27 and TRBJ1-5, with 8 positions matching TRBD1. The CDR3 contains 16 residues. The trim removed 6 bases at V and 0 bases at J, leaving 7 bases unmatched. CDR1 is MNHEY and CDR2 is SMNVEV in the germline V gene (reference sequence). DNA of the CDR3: TGTGCCAGCAGGGACGGGACAGGTGATAGCAATCAGCCCCAGCATTTT. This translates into CASRDGTGDSNQPQHF.

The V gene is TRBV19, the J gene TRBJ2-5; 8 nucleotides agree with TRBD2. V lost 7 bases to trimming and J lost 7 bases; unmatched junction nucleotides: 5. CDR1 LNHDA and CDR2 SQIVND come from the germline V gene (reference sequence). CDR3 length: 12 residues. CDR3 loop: CASTPGGGTQYF. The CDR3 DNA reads TGTGCCAGTACACCGGGAGGGGGGACCCAGTACTTC.

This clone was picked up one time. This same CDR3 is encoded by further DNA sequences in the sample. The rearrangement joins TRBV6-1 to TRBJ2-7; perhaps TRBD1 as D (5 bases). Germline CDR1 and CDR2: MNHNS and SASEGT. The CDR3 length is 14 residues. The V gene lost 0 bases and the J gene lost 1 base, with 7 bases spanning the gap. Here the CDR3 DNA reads TGTGCCAGCAGTGAAGCGGCAGGGTCCTACGAGCAGTACTTC. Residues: CASSEAAGSYEQYF.

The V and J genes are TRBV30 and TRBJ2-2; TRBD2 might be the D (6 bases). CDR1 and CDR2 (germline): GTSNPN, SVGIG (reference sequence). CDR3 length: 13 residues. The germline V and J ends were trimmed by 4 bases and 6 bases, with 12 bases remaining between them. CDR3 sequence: CAWKEGEAGELFF. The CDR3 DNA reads TGTGCCTGGAAGGAAGGGGAGGCCGGGGAGCTGTTTTTT.

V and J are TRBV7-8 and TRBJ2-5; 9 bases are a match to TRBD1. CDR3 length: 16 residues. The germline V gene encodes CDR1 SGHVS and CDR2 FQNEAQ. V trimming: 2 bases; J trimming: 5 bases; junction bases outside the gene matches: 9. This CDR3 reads CASSLLLQGAWETQYF. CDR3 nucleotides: TGTGCCAGCAGCTTATTATTACAGGGGGCTTGGGAGACCCAGTACTTC.

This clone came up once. CDR3 nucleotide sequence: TGTGCCAGCAGCTTAGGAGGAGGTAGCACAGATACGCAGTATTTT. Its protein product is CASSLGGGSTDTQYF. V gene TRBV11-1 combines with J gene TRBJ2-3; D possibly corresponds to TRBD2 (5 bases). V was cut by 1 base and J by 0 bases, with 8 bases left in between. Germline V lookup: CDR1 SGHAT, CDR2 FQDESV (reference sequence). There are 15 residues in the CDR3.

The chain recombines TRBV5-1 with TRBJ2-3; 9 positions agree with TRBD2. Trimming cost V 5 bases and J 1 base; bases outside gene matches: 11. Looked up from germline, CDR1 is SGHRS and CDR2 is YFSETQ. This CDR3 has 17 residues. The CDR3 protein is CASRTFSGSLGTDTQYF. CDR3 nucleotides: TGCGCCAGCAGGACTTTTAGCGGGAGCTTGGGCACAGATACGCAGTATTTT.

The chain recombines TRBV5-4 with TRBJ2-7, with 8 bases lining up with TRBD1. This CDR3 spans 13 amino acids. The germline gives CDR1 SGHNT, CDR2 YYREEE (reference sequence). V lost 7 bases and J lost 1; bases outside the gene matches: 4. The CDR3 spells CASHRTGSYEQYF. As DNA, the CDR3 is TGTGCCAGCCACCGGACAGGGTCCTACGAGCAGTACTTC. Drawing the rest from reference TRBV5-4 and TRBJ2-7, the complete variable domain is ETGVTQSPTHLIKTRGQQVTLRCSSQSGHNTVSWYQQALGQGPQFIFQYYREEENGRGNFPPRFSGLQFPNYSSELNVNALELDDSALYLCASHRTGSYEQYFGPGTRLTVT.

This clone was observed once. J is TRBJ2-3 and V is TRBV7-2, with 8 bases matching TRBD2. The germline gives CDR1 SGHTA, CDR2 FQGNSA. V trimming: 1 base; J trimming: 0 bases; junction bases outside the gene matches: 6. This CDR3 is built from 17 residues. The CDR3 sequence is CASSLDGRGASTDTQYF. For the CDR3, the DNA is TGTGCCAGCAGCTTAGATGGGCGGGGGGCGAGCACAGATACGCAGTATTTT.

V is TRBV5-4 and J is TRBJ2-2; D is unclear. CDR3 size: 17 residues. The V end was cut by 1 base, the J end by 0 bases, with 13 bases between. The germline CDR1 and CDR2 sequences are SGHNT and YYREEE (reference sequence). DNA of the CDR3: TGTGCCAGCAGCTTGTCTCAAGGTCAGGCGAACACCGGGGAGCTGTTTTTT. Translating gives CASSLSQGQANTGELFF.

The CDR3 bases are TGTGCCAGCAGCCAAGGTCGGGGGGCTGGGGCCAACGTCCTGACTTTC. Protein: CASSQGRGAGANVLTF. The chain carries TRBV14 and TRBJ2-6; 7 bases map to TRBD2. The V and J ends lost 1 base and 2 bases, in that order; junction bases with no gene match: 2. Germline V gene data show CDR1 as SGHDN and CDR2 as FVKESK. There are 16 residues in the CDR3.

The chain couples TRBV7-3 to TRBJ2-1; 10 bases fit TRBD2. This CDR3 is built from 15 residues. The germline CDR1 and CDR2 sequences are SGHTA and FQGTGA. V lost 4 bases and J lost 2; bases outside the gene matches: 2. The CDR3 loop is CASSSSGSPYNEQFF. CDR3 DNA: TGTGCCAGCAGCTCTAGCGGGAGCCCCTACAATGAGCAGTTCTTC. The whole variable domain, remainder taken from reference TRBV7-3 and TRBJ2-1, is GAGVSQTPSNKVTEKGKYVELRCDPISGHTALYWYRQSLGQGPEFLIYFQGTGAADDSGLPNDRFFAVRPEGSVSTLKIQRTERGDSAVYLCASSSSGSPYNEQFFGPGTRLTVL.

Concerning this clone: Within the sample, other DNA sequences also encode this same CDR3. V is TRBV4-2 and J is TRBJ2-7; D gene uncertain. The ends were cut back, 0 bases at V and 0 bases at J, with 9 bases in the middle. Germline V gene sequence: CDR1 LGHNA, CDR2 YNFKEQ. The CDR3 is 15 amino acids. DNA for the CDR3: TGTGCCAGCAGCCAAGATTACGGAAGCTCCTACGAGCAGTACTTC. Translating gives CASSQDYGSSYEQYF.

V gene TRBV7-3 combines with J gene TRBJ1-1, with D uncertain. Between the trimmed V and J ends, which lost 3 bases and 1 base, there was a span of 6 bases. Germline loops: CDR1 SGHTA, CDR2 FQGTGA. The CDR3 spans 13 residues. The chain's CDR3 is CASSFGWNTEAFF. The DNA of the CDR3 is TGTGCCAGCAGCTTTGGATGGAACACTGAAGCTTTCTTT. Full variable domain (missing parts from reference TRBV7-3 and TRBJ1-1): GAGVSQTPSNKVTEKGKYVELRCDPISGHTALYWYRQSLGQGPEFLIYFQGTGAADDSGLPNDRFFAVRPEGSVSTLKIQRTERGDSAVYLCASSFGWNTEAFFGQGTRLTVV.

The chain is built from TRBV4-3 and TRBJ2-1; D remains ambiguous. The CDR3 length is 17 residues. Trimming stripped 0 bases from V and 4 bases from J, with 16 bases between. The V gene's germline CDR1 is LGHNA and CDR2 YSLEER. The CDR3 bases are TGCGCCAGCAGCCAAGATACGCGTTACGGGTTTTACAATGAGCAGTTCTTC. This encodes CASSQDTRYGFYNEQFF.

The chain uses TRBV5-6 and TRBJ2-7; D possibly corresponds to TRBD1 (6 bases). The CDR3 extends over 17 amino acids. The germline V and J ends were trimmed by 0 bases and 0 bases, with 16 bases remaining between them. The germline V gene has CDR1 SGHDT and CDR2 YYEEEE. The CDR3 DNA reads TGTGCCAGCAGCTTGGAGAGGGACATCCTGAGCTCCTACGAGCAGTACTTC. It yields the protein CASSLERDILSSYEQYF. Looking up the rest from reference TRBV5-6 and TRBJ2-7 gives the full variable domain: DAGVTQSPTHLIKTRGQQVTLRCSPKSGHDTVSWYQQALGQGPQFIFQYYEEEERQRGNFPDRFSGHQFPNYSSELNVNALLLGDSALYLCASSLERDILSSYEQYFGPGTRLTVT.

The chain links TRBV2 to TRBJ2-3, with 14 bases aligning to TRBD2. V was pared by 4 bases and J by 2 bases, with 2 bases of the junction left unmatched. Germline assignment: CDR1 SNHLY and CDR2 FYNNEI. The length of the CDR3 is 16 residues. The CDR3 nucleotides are TGTGCCAGCAGTGCGACTAGCGGGGGGGCCACAGATACGCAGTATTTT. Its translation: CASSATSGGATDTQYF.